The 3 T cell receptor beta chains in this list originate from one sample, sequenced in a study of T cell responses to AZD1222 COVID-19 vaccine. TCRdb's table, derived via immunoSEQ multiplex PCR, lists solely in-frame clones and lacks some. Found here are approximately 180,000 clones, roughly 93% of them singletons; the top ten hold around 0.93%. Here the sequenced sample was peripheral blood, taken 28 days after the second dose of the MenACWY control vaccine. The receptors stem from an adult who received the MenACWY meningococcal vaccine as a control.

The gene calls are TRBV5-8 and TRBJ1-5; 8 bases align to TRBD1. With V trimmed by 4 bases and J by 3 bases, 3 bases remained unmatched. Germline V gene data show CDR1 as SGHTS and CDR2 as YDEGEE. The CDR3 has 14 amino acids. The CDR3 region is CASSPGQDNQPQHF. The CDR3 bases are TGTGCCAGCAGCCCGGGACAGGACAATCAGCCCCAGCATTTT.

This clone showed up just once. This chain uses TRBV6-6 with TRBJ1-5; 7 nucleotides match TRBD1. The CDR3 covers 15 residues. The V segment lost 4 bases and the J segment 3 bases; nucleotides outside the gene matches: 6. CDR1 is MNHNY and CDR2 is SVGAGI in the germline V gene (reference sequence). The CDR3 sequence: CASSSLDRDNQPQHF. For the CDR3, the DNA is TGTGCCAGCAGTTCCCTCGACAGGGACAATCAGCCCCAGCATTTT.

The rearrangement joins TRBV15 to TRBJ1-5; D is ambiguous. V lost 1 base and J lost 7, with 11 bases in between. Per the germline V gene, CDR1 is LNHNV and CDR2 is YYDKDF (reference sequence). The length of the CDR3 is 14 residues. CDR3 region: CATSRGGGRQPQHF. CDR3 nucleotides: TGTGCCACCAGCAGAGGAGGAGGGAGGCAGCCCCAGCATTTT. Combining the CDR3 with reference TRBV15 and TRBJ1-5 gives the whole variable domain DAMVIQNPRYQVTQFGKPVTLSCSQTLNHNVMYWYQQKSSQAPKLLFHYYDKDFNNEADTPDNFQSRRPNTSFCFLDIRSPGLGDTAMYLCATSRGGGRQPQHFGDGTRLSIL.